This paragraph reports one T cell receptor (beta chain). Flow cytometry had shown expanded CD8+CD57+ cells in the patients chosen for sequencing. The source of the sample is a study of CD8+CD57+ T cells in acquired aplastic anemia. TCR beta VDJ combinations and CDR3 sequences were profiled from genomic DNA. Each CDR3 protein gets one entry after TCRdb re-called the reads with MiXCR. Of some 170,000 distinct CDR3 sequences listed, over 55% are singletons. Germline V gene sequence: CDR1 SGHDN, CDR2 FVKESK. The V gene end was trimmed by 0 bases and the J gene end by 5 bases; junction bases not matched to a gene: 12. The CDR3 length is 17 residues.

The source material was sorted CD4+, CD8+, or CD8+CD57+ T cells (not recorded which) from PBMCs. The V gene is TRBV14, the J gene TRBJ2-5; TRBD2 matches 7 bases. The origin of this receptor is a human donor with aplastic anemia. The CDR3, as DNA: TGTGCCAGCAGCCAAGATAGGCGCGGGAGCCCGGTTGAGACCCAGTACTTC. Translation gives CASSQDRRGSPVETQYF.